These T cell receptor beta chains were read from a single sample in a study of PD-1 blockade in classical Hodgkin lymphoma. Assay used: immunoSEQ multiplex PCR; TCRdb lists only in-frame clones, some missing. The table includes roughly 94,000 clones, around 93% detected once. This sample comprised peripheral blood mononuclear cells (PBMCs), obtained before the fourth cycle of nivolumab. Every receptor here comes from a human donor with classical Hodgkin lymphoma. Both conserved end residues are part of each CDR3. A D gene is named only where the DNA matches it firmly. Clone size appears in some rows only: once, few, many, or a class for an expanded clone.

>TRBD2|TRBV2|12|TRBJ2-7|NA
TGTGCCAGCGATCGGGAGGCCTACGAGCAGTACTTC
CASDREAYEQYF
>NA|TRBV30|12|TRBJ2-7|NA
TGTGCCTGGAGTAAGACCACCTACGAGCAGTACTTC
CAWSKTTYEQYF
>NA|TRBV10-2|13|TRBJ2-1|NA
TGCGCCAGCACCAAGACCGTCGGCGATGAGCAGTTCTTC
CASTKTVGDEQFF
>NA|TRBV7-2|15|TRBJ2-3|few
TGTGCCAGCAGCCTGGGAAATCCGAAAACAGATACGCAGTATTTT
CASSLGNPKTDTQYF
>NA|TRBV5-1|13|TRBJ2-7|NA
TGCGCCAGCAGGCCGGGAACATCCTACGAGCAGTACTTC
CASRPGTSYEQYF
>NA|TRBV19|11|TRBJ2-1|NA
TGTGCCAGTAGCGGGGTTAATGAGCAGTTCTTC
CASSGVNEQFF
>TRBD2|TRBV6-1|16|TRBJ2-2|NA
TGTGCCAGCAGTGGAAAACTAGCGTTCGGCACCGGGGAGCTGTTTTTT
CASSGKLAFGTGELFF
>NA|TRBV19|16|TRBJ1-5|NA
TGTGCCAGTCAAAGAGGGGGACCCTGGGAAAATCAGCCCCAGCATTTT
CASQRGGPWENQPQHF
>NA|TRBV7-2|13|TRBJ1-5|NA
TGTGCCAGCAGCTTAGTGATGAATCAGCCCCAGCATTTT
CASSLVMNQPQHF
>TRBD1|TRBV13|15|TRBJ2-3|NA
TGTGCCAGCAACTACCCCGGGACAGGGGACGATACGCAGTATTTT
CASNYPGTGDDTQYF
>NA|TRBV5-8|14|TRBJ1-5|NA
TGTGCCAGCACGCGGGGGCATAGCAATCAGCCCCAGCATTTT
CASTRGHSNQPQHF
>NA|TRBV6-1|15|TRBJ1-5|NA
TGTGCCAGCAGTGAAAACGGCTGGGGCAATCAGCCCCAGCATTTT
CASSENGWGNQPQHF
>TRBD1|TRBV28|14|TRBJ2-7|NA
TGTGCCAGCAGTTCAACAGGGGCGGCCTACGAGCAGTACTTC
CASSSTGAAYEQYF
>NA|TRBV27|13|TRBJ1-5|once
TGTGCCAGCAGTTTATTAGGCAATCAGCCCCAGCATTTT
CASSLLGNQPQHF
>NA|TRBV13|14|TRBJ2-1|NA
TGTGCCAGCAGCTTAGCTGGGGCCGCTAATGAGCAGTTCTTC
CASSLAGAANEQFF
>TRBD2|TRBV11-3|15|TRBJ2-3|NA
TGTGCCAGCAGCTTAGGGCGGGAGAGGGCAGATACGCAGTATTTT
CASSLGRERADTQYF
>NA|TRBV28|15|TRBJ2-7|NA
TGTGCCAGCAGTTTAATCACTAAACCCTCCTACGAGCAGTACTTC
CASSLITKPSYEQYF
>TRBD2|TRBV2|13|TRBJ2-5|NA
TGTGCCAGCAGTTGGGAGGGAAAAGAGACCCAGTACTTC
CASSWEGKETQYF
>TRBD1|TRBV19|17|TRBJ1-2|once
TGTGCCAGTGACGCACTCCGGGACAGGGGGCAAGGCTATGGCTACACCTTC
CASDALRDRGQGYGYTF
>TRBD1|TRBV9|15|TRBJ1-2|NA
TGTGCCAGCAGCACTCAGGACAGGGGCAACTATGGCTACACCTTC
CASSTQDRGNYGYTF
>NA|TRBV30|15|TRBJ1-2|NA
TGTGCCTGGGTTCCTACCGACACCTATAACTATGGCTACACCTTC
CAWVPTDTYNYGYTF
>NA|TRBV5-1|13|TRBJ2-7|NA
TGCGCCAGCAGCTTGGATGGGGTCCACGAGCAGTACTTC
CASSLDGVHEQYF
>TRBD1|TRBV9|15|TRBJ2-7|NA
TGTGCCAGCAGCCCAGGGACAGGCGACTCCTACGAGCAGTACTTC
CASSPGTGDSYEQYF
>NA|TRBV5-4|16|TRBJ2-7|NA
TGTGCCAGCAGCTTGGGAGGGGCGGTTCACTCCTACGAGCAGTACTTC
CASSLGGAVHSYEQYF
>NA|TRBV4-1|16|TRBJ1-2|NA
TGCGCCAGCAGCCAAGGTTTCGGGGGAGGTAACTATGGCTACACCTTC
CASSQGFGGGNYGYTF
>NA|TRBV27|16|TRBJ1-2|NA
TGTGCCAGCAGTTCCCCGATTAGGGGGGGTTCCTATGGCTACACCTTC
CASSSPIRGGSYGYTF
>TRBD1|TRBV6-6|16|TRBJ2-2|NA
TGTGCCAGCAGAAGAGGACAGGGCGGGAACACCGGGGAGCTGTTTTTT
CASRRGQGGNTGELFF
>NA|TRBV9|13|TRBJ1-1|NA
TGTGCCAGCAGCGTAATGCTTTACACTGAAGCTTTCTTT
CASSVMLYTEAFF